This T cell receptor beta chain was sequenced for a study of cytomegalovirus exposure and HLA in healthy donors. Points from the study as a whole: Most CMV-associated TCR beta chains appeared HLA-restricted in a later analysis. The authors assumed roughly uniform sequencing depth across donors for presence/absence analyses. In vitro data verified three CMV-associated chains as specific for CMV antigens.

Of note for this clone: Its antigen is not identified.

PCR amplification relied on 60 Vbeta primers (plus 13 Jbeta primers). The table came from immunoSEQ multiplex PCR; TCRdb's copy has only in-frame clones and leaves some out. Here the sample spans roughly 98,000 clones, roughly 74% being singletons. The V segment lost 0 bases and the J segment 0 bases; nucleotides outside the gene matches: 6. Germline V CDR1 and CDR2: SGHRS, YFSETQ. This CDR3 contains 16 residues. The sequence derives from a female donor in good health and CMV-seropositive. Input material: PBMCs. The chain couples TRBV5-1 to TRBJ2-7; 7 nucleotides align to TRBD1. The CDR3 reads CASSLGGGLPSYEQYF. The DNA for the CDR3 is TGCGCCAGCAGCTTGGGAGGGGGCCTACCCTCCTACGAGCAGTACTTC.